The 27 T cell receptor beta chains below come from one sample, sequenced in a study of human T cells and chemical hapten exposure. Each CDR3 protein gets one entry after TCRdb re-called the RACE reads with MiXCR. The sample lists 380,000 or so distinct CDR3 sequences, 4.8% occurring once. Regarding time point: patch test 1, 2 weeks after DPC sensitization. Treatment: therapeutic diphenylcyclopropenone sensitization with weekly scalp DPC. The material sequenced was whole blood, taken in connection with sensitization to the hapten diphenylcyclopropenone (DPC). Receptors originate from a woman between 45 and 65 years old with alopecia areata. Some clones in this sample may be carry-over from other donors' samples.

Many counts were recorded for this clonotype. This chain joins TRBV12-3 or TRBV12-4 and TRBJ2-7, with a possible D match to TRBD1 (6 bases). The CDR3 has 13 amino acids. V lost 5 bases and J lost 1, with 9 bases in between. DNA for the CDR3: TGTGCCAGCAGTAACAGGGTTTCCTACGAGCAGTACTTC. Encoded protein: CASSNRVSYEQYF.

This clonotype was found many times. V usage is TRBV20-1 and J usage is TRBJ1-3; D not resolved. The V gene lost 0 bases and the J gene lost 0 bases, with 9 bases spanning the gap. CDR3 length: 15 residues. Germline CDR1 and CDR2: DFQATT and SNEGSKA (reference sequence). CDR3 sequence: CSARDARLSGNTIYF. The CDR3 DNA reads as TGCAGTGCTAGAGATGCACGGCTCTCTGGAAACACCATATATTTT.

This clonotype was seen a handful of times. The genes are TRBV6-1 and TRBJ2-7; no definite D call. V lost 3 bases, J lost 2 bases, and 11 bases lay in between. Germline lookup yields CDR1 MNHNS and CDR2 SASEGT. This CDR3 region has 14 residues. Written as DNA, the CDR3 is TGTGCCAGCAGTGAGGCTTTGGGGACCTACGAGCAGTACTTC. Encoded protein: CASSEALGTYEQYF.

This rearrangement joins TRBV13 to TRBJ2-1; D not certain. V lost 3 bases, J lost 0 bases, and 12 bases lay in between. The germline CDR1 and CDR2 sequences are PRHDT and FYEKMQ (reference sequence). There are 16 residues in the CDR3. CDR3 protein: CASSFLRSSSYNEQFF. Here the CDR3 DNA reads TGTGCCAGCAGCTTCCTCAGGTCGAGCTCCTACAATGAGCAGTTCTTC. The full variable domain, in which reference TRBV13 and TRBJ2-1 provide the parts outside the CDR3, is AAGVIQSPRHLIKEKRETATLKCYPIPRHDTVYWYQQGPGQDPQFLISFYEKMQSDKGSIPDRFSAQQFSDYHSELNMSSLELGDSALYFCASSFLRSSSYNEQFFGPGTRLTVL.

The V gene is TRBV12-3 or TRBV12-4, the J gene TRBJ2-1; the match to TRBD2 covers 9 bases. The CDR3 has 16 residues. The junction had 5 bases not matched to a gene; V was cut back by 3 bases and J by 2 bases. CDR3 DNA sequence: TGTGCCAGCAGTTTCGTTTTAGCGGGAGCCTACAATGAGCAGTTCTTC. As protein: CASSFVLAGAYNEQFF.

This clonotype was picked up many times. This chain links TRBV4-1 with TRBJ1-4; tentative D call: TRBD1 (5 bases). Germline-derived CDR1 and CDR2 are MGHRA and YSYEKL. The CDR3 totals 16 residues. V was shortened by 1 base and J by 7 bases, with 16 bases between the two germline ends. The CDR3 region has the DNA TGCGCCAGCAGCCAAGCCTCCGGAGGGGCGGGTGAAAAACTGTTTTTT. Translated: CASSQASGGAGEKLFF.

This clonotype was observed at least ten times. This sequence joins TRBV6-5 and TRBJ1-1; D perhaps matches TRBD1 (6 bases). V lost 1 base to trimming and J lost 1 base, with 10 bases between them. The CDR3 is 15 residues long. CDR1 MNHEY and CDR2 SVGAGI come from the germline V gene. This CDR3 is CASSYFPTGNTEAFF. The CDR3 bases are TGTGCCAGCAGTTACTTCCCGACAGGGAACACTGAAGCTTTCTTT.

This clonotype was observed many times. This chain links TRBV12-3 or TRBV12-4 with TRBJ2-7, with 11 bases lining up with TRBD2. The CDR3 is made up of 15 amino acids. Trimming cost V 4 bases and J 3 bases; bases outside gene matches: 5. CDR3 protein: CASSYRTSGYYEQYF. The CDR3 nucleotides are TGTGCCAGCAGTTATAGGACTAGCGGGTACTACGAGCAGTACTTC.

This clonotype was observed at least ten times. This chain joins TRBV6-1 and TRBJ1-5, with TRBD1 matching 7 bases. Trimming took 5 bases from V and 6 from J; bases not matched to a gene: 7. Germline CDR1 reads MNHNS; CDR2 reads SASEGT. The CDR3 contains 14 residues. CDR3 sequence: CASSPEGAGQPQHF. Written as DNA, the CDR3 is TGTGCCAGCAGTCCAGAGGGGGCGGGTCAGCCCCAGCATTTT.

This clonotype was recorded at least ten times. The chain combines TRBV12-3 or TRBV12-4 with TRBJ1-2; possible D gene TRBD1, 5 bases. The CDR3 extends over 14 amino acids. Trimming took 6 bases from V and 4 from J, leaving 15 bases between them. CDR3 residues: CASRSIREGYGYTF. The CDR3, as DNA: TGTGCCAGCAGGTCAATCAGGGAGGGCTATGGCTACACCTTC.

This chain links TRBV4-3 with TRBJ2-3; D is ambiguous. The germline V and J ends were trimmed by 1 base and 0 bases, with 8 bases remaining between them. The CDR3 length is 15 residues. Per the germline V gene, CDR1 is LGHNA and CDR2 is YSLEER. The CDR3 nucleotides read TGCGCCAGCAGCCAAGCCTCTCGAAGCACAGATACGCAGTATTTT. This gives the protein CASSQASRSTDTQYF.

The sample holds a few counts of this clonotype. The chain carries TRBV27 and TRBJ1-2; tentative D call: TRBD1 (5 bases). The germline V gene encodes CDR1 MNHEY and CDR2 SMNVEV (reference sequence). Trimming took off 5 bases at V and 3 bases at J, with 13 bases between the two ends. The CDR3 is 14 amino acids. The CDR3 bases are TGTGCCAGCAGTCGGGACGTTTCCCACTATGGCTACACCTTC. Translation gives CASSRDVSHYGYTF.

This clonotype was picked up many times. The chain is built from TRBV6-5 and TRBJ1-1; D not certain. The CDR3 has 14 residues. Trimming cost V 4 bases and J 0 bases, with 9 bases left between them. Germline V gene data show CDR1 as MNHEY and CDR2 as SVGAGI. DNA of the CDR3: TGTGCCAGCAGTTGGGCCCGGTTGAACACTGAAGCTTTCTTT. It yields the protein CASSWARLNTEAFF.

This clonotype was found many times. V is TRBV20-1 and J is TRBJ2-1; TRBD2 agrees at 8 bases. This CDR3 comprises 17 residues. V was clipped by 0 bases and J by 2 bases; unmatched bases: 9. Looked up from germline, CDR1 is DFQATT and CDR2 is SNEGSKA (reference sequence). The CDR3 region has the DNA TGCAGTGCTAGAGATCTTCGACTAGCGCTTGCCTACAATGAGCAGTTCTTC. It encodes CSARDLRLALAYNEQFF.

This clonotype was observed many times. CDR3 bases: TGTGCCAGCAGTGAATCCGGGACCACTAGCACAGATACGCAGTATTTT. It translates to CASSESGTTSTDTQYF. The chain carries TRBV2 and TRBJ2-3; TRBD1 or TRBD2 may be the D gene (5 bases each). Germline CDR1 SNHLY, CDR2 FYNNEI. This CDR3 comprises 16 residues. V lost 2 bases to trimming and J lost 0 bases, with 12 bases between them.

This clonotype was picked up many times. The chain uses TRBV7-9 and TRBJ1-1; 12 positions agree with TRBD1. The CDR3 is 16 amino acids. Germline lookup yields CDR1 SEHNR and CDR2 FQNEAQ (reference sequence). The J segment lost 4 bases and the V segment lost 5 bases, leaving 8 bases of the junction unmatched. The CDR3 region is CASSQLGQGAGTEAFF. The CDR3 DNA reads TGTGCCAGCAGCCAGCTGGGACAGGGGGCAGGCACTGAAGCTTTCTTT.

V usage is TRBV7-8 and J usage is TRBJ2-3; D tentatively reads TRBD1 or TRBD2 (5 bases each). This CDR3 contains 16 residues. V lost 1 base and J 2 bases, leaving 13 bases between the germline ends. Germline V gene lookup returns CDR1 SGHVS and CDR2 FQNEAQ. The CDR3 region has the DNA TGTGCCAGCAGCTTAGAGTCGGGGCCTTACACAGATACGCAGTATTTT. Translation: CASSLESGPYTDTQYF.

This clonotype was seen only a few times. The genes are TRBV4-1 and TRBJ2-3; TRBD2 matches at 9 bases. Trimming at V came to 4 bases and at J to 5 bases, leaving 7 bases not matched to a gene. Per germline, CDR1 MGHRA and CDR2 YSYEKL. This CDR3 is 15 amino acids long. The CDR3 coding sequence is TGCGCCAGCAGCCCTTCTAGCGGGGCAGGAGATACGCAGTATTTT. Amino acid sequence: CASSPSSGAGDTQYF.

Ten or more counts support this clonotype. This chain links TRBV14 with TRBJ2-7, with D possibly TRBD2 on 6 matching bases. V was pared by 5 bases and J by 7 bases, with 24 bases between. This CDR3 is 16 amino acids long. Germline CDR1 reads SGHDN; CDR2 reads FVKESK. The CDR3 reads CASSSPQMSGEGEQYF. CDR3 nucleotides: TGTGCCAGCAGCAGCCCTCAGATGTCGGGAGAGGGGGAGCAGTACTTC. Full variable domain (missing parts from reference TRBV14 and TRBJ2-7): EAGVTQFPSHSVIEKGQTVTLRCDPISGHDNLYWYRRVMGKEIKFLLHFVKESKQDESGMPNNRFLAERTGGTYSTLKVQPAELEDSGVYFCASSSPQMSGEGEQYFGPGTRLTVT.

This clonotype was seen only a few times. The chain recombines TRBV3-1 with TRBJ1-1; TRBD1 matches at 8 bases. Germline V CDR1 and CDR2: LGHDT, YNNKEL (reference sequence). V shed 6 bases and J 5 bases; nucleotides not matched to a gene: 8. This CDR3 spans 14 amino acids. The CDR3 DNA reads TGTGCCAGCAGTCTGACAGGGGCGCGTACTGAAGCTTTCTTT. Its protein is CASSLTGARTEAFF.

This clonotype has a count of ten or more. This sequence joins TRBV7-6 and TRBJ2-7; possible D gene TRBD2, 6 bases. CDR1 and CDR2 (germline): SGHVS, FNYEAQ. Trimming cost V 4 bases and J 7 bases, with 29 bases left between them. The CDR3 is made up of 18 amino acids. This chain's CDR3 is CASSSPRGGASHLGEQYF. In nucleotides, the CDR3 is TGTGCCAGCAGCTCCCCTCGGGGCGGGGCCTCACACCTAGGGGAGCAGTACTTC.

This clonotype occurred a few times. The chain carries TRBV3-1 and TRBJ1-2; D unclear. The V gene lost 6 bases and the J gene lost 6 bases, with 14 bases spanning the gap. Germline assignment: CDR1 LGHDT and CDR2 YNNKEL (reference sequence). This CDR3 spans 13 amino acids. CDR3 sequence reads: CASSSSFGDGYTF. The CDR3 DNA sequence: TGTGCCAGCAGTTCTTCCTTTGGAGATGGCTACACCTTC.

This clonotype has more than one count but fewer than ten. This chain uses TRBV5-1 with TRBJ1-1, with D possibly TRBD1 on 5 matching bases. The CDR3 is 14 amino acids. Per the germline V gene, CDR1 is SGHRS and CDR2 is YFSETQ. The ends were cut back, 6 bases at V and 4 bases at J, with 16 bases in the middle. CDR3 sequence reads: CASNGQGLSTEAFF. The DNA of the CDR3 is TGCGCCAGCAACGGCCAGGGACTGAGCACTGAAGCTTTCTTT.

This clonotype was recorded at least ten times. The rearrangement links TRBV20-1 to TRBJ1-6, with D possibly TRBD1 on 6 matching bases. The CDR3 has 14 amino acids. Per germline, CDR1 DFQATT and CDR2 SNEGSKA (reference sequence). V was pared by 0 bases and J by 10 bases, with 13 bases between. Here the CDR3 reads CSARDPRGISPLHF. The CDR3 DNA reads as TGCAGTGCTAGAGACCCAAGGGGGATCTCACCCCTCCACTTT.

This clonotype was counted ten times or more. This sequence joins TRBV30 and TRBJ2-3, with D unclear. V was clipped by 7 bases and J by 4 bases, with 6 bases between them. Germline assignment: CDR1 GTSNPN and CDR2 SVGIG (reference sequence). This CDR3 is 10 amino acids long. The CDR3 spells CALRADTQYF. CDR3 in DNA: TGTGCCTTACGGGCAGATACGCAGTATTTT. Variable domain in full (rest from reference TRBV30 and TRBJ2-3): SQTIHQWPATLVQPVGSPLSLECTVEGTSNPNLYWYRQAAGRGLQLLFYSVGIGQISSEVPQNLSASRPQDRQFILSSKKLLLSDSGFYLCALRADTQYFGPGTRLTVL.

This clonotype was counted only a few times. This rearrangement joins TRBV12-3 or TRBV12-4 to TRBJ2-1; 11 bases align to TRBD2. After removal of 5 bases from V and 2 bases from J, the junction contained 5 bases not matched to a gene. This CDR3 has 16 amino acids. The CDR3 loop is CASSIRTSGPYNEQFF. DNA of the CDR3: TGTGCCAGCAGTATACGGACTAGCGGGCCCTACAATGAGCAGTTCTTC.

About this clonotype: This may stem from a read error, because a much larger clone lies one nucleotide away. The V call is TRBV18, the J call TRBJ1-6; the D is unclear. The germline V gene encodes CDR1 KGHSH and CDR2 LQKENI. The CDR3 runs to 15 residues. V lost 3 bases to trimming and J lost 7 bases, with 13 bases between them. CDR3 DNA: TGTGCCAGCTCACCCAAACAGAGGTGGAATTCACCCCTCCACTTT. Encoded protein: CASSPKQRWNSPLHF.